This T cell receptor (beta chain) originates from a study of radiation and T cells in renal cell carcinoma. Noted time point: blood 2 weeks post-SBRT. Treatment noted: 15 Gy SBRT to primary tumor, nephrectomy 4 weeks later. TCRdb's table, derived via immunoSEQ multiplex PCR, lists solely in-frame clones and lacks some. The sample lists roughly 75,000 clones, around 76% occurring once. V lost 3 bases to trimming and J lost 4 bases; unmatched junction nucleotides: 6. This CDR3 has 14 residues. Germline CDR1 is SGHRS and CDR2 is YFSETQ. The sequences come from blood, collected from a patient whose treatment included radiotherapy and nephrectomy. The TCR sequence derives from a man aged 60-69 years with renal cell carcinoma. This rearrangement joins TRBV5-1 to TRBJ2-5; the match to TRBD2 covers 7 bases. As DNA, the CDR3 is TGCGCCAGCAGCTGGGAGGGGAGGGGAGAGACCCAGTACTTC. It specifies CASSWEGRGETQYF.